Listed here is a single T cell receptor (beta chain). Germline CDR1 MNHEY, CDR2 SMNVEV (reference sequence). This CDR3 is built from 13 residues. Trimming took 6 bases from V and 5 from J, leaving 10 bases between them. This entry belongs to a study of memory CD4+ T cells and cytomegalovirus serostatus. Study overall: Donors were healthy Belgian adults, under 10 CMV seropositive and approximately 25 seronegative.

Single viable CD3+CD4+CD8-CD45RO+ cells were sorted as the memory CD4+ T cells. The data were produced by immunoSEQ multiplex PCR, yet TCRdb's version contains in-frame clones alone and is incomplete. This table has around 45,000 clones, roughly 80% appearing once. This chain links TRBV27 with TRBJ1-4; the D is unclear. The TCR originated in an adult in good health and CMV-seronegative. The sequenced sample consisted of memory CD4+ T cells from blood. CDR3 sequence: CASSPFLNEKLFF. CDR3 sequence (DNA): TGTGCCAGCAGCCCCTTCCTCAATGAAAAACTGTTTTTT.